This T cell receptor (beta chain) was captured by sequencing in a study of shared clonotypes between healthy human individuals. Trimming cost V 0 bases and J 5 bases; bases outside gene matches: 13. CDR1 is LGHNA, CDR2 YNFKEQ, per germline. The CDR3 totals 17 residues. Notes on this clone: What it recognizes is unknown.

Sequencing used immunoSEQ multiplex PCR; TCRdb keeps in-frame clones, though not all of them. The sample yields about 690,000 clones, less than 95% seen once. Overall study findings and caveats: The naive CD4 repertoires of several donors were compared, and approximately 5% of clonotypes were shared.

Specimen: memory CD8+ T cells from PBMCs. Subset reported: CD45RO+ cells pooled with CCR7-negative TemRA cells. This clonotype was obtained from a man aged 18 to 30 in good health. Some clones in this sample may be carry-over from other donors' samples. The V gene is TRBV4-2, the J gene TRBJ2-7; 7 bases are shared with TRBD2. CDR3 sequence: CASSQDTSLREIHEQYF. CDR3 DNA: TGTGCCAGCAGCCAAGATACGTCTTTGCGGGAGATCCACGAGCAGTACTTC.